These 4 T cell receptor beta chains were all obtained from the same sample, sequenced in a study of T-cell memory formation after mild COVID-19. TCRdb re-derived calls from the 5' RACE reads in MiXCR, one entry per CDR3 protein. Seen here are 550,000 to 700,000 distinct CDR3 sequences, roughly 17% observed once, and the top ten hold about 8.6%. Sequencing input: PBMCs or a T cell subset sorted from them (not recorded which). These receptors were collected from an adult woman who had mild COVID-19 (a few samples of this study predate the infection). Cell type and time point are not known.

The chain is built from TRBV2 and TRBJ2-1; no reliable D call. Germline V gene lookup returns CDR1 SNHLY and CDR2 FYNNEI. The CDR3 is made up of 12 amino acids. V gave up 1 base and J gave up 10 bases, with 8 bases separating them. This chain's CDR3 is CASSEGWAEQFF. CDR3 DNA: TGTGCCAGCAGTGAAGGGTGGGCGGAGCAGTTCTTC.

V gene TRBV12-3 or TRBV12-4 combines with J gene TRBJ1-5, with D unclear. V was clipped by 5 bases and J by 3 bases, with 14 bases between them. The CDR3 runs to 15 residues. The CDR3: CASSLGPTHNQPQHF. The CDR3 DNA follows: TGTGCCAGCAGTCTCGGGCCGACCCACAATCAGCCCCAGCATTTT.

This clonotype occurred a few times. The rearrangement joins TRBV9 to TRBJ1-6; 7 bases align to TRBD1. The germline V gene encodes CDR1 SGDLS and CDR2 YYNGEE. The CDR3 is 15 amino acids. Trimming took 3 bases from V and 8 from J; bases not matched to a gene: 8. CDR3 amino acids: CASSEGARVDSPLHF. The CDR3 region has the DNA TGTGCCAGCAGCGAGGGGGCGCGAGTAGATTCACCCCTCCACTTT.

The rearrangement links TRBV20-1 to TRBJ2-7; perhaps TRBD1 as D (5 bases). Trimming took off 6 bases at V and 1 base at J, with 13 bases between the two ends. Germline lookup yields CDR1 DFQATT and CDR2 SNEGSKA (reference sequence). The CDR3 is 13 amino acids. CDR3 sequence reads: CSATRETSYEQYF. The CDR3 DNA follows: TGCAGTGCCACCAGGGAAACGTCCTACGAGCAGTACTTC.